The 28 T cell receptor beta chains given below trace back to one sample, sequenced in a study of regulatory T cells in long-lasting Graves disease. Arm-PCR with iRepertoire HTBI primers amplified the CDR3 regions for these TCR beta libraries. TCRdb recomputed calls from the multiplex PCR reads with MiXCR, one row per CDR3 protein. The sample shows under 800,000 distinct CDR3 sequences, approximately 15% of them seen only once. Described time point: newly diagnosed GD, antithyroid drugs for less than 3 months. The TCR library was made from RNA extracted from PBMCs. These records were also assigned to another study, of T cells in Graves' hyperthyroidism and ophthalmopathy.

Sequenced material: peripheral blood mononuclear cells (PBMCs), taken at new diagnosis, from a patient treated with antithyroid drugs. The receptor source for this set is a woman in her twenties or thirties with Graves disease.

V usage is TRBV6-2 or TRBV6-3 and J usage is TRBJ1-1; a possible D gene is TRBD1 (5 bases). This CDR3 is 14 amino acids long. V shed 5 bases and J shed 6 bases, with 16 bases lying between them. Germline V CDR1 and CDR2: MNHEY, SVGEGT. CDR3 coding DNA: TGTGCCAGCAGTGAAGTAGGGGAGGTTCCTGAAGCTTTCTTT. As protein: CASSEVGEVPEAFF.

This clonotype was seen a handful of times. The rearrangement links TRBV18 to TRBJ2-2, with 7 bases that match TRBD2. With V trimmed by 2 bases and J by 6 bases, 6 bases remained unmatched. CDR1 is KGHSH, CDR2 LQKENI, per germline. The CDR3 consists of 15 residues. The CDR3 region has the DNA TGTGCCAGCTCACCAAGAATGGCGGGAGCCGGGGAGCTGTTTTTT. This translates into CASSPRMAGAGELFF.

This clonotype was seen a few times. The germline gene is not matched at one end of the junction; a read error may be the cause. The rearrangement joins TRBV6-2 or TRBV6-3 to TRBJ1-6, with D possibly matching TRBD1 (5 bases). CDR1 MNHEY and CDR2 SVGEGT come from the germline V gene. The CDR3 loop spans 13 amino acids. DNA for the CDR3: TGTGCCAGCAGCGTGGGACTGGAACCCACATTGATATTT. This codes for CASSVGLEPTLIF.

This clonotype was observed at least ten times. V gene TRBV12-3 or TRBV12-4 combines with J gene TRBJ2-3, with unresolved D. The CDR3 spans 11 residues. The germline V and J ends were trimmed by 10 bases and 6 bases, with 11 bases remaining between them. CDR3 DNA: TGTGCCATACGGTGGTCGGATACGCAGTATTTT. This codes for CAIRWSDTQYF.

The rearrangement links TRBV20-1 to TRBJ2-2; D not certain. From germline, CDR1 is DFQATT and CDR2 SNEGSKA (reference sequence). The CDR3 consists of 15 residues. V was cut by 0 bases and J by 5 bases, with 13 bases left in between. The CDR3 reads CSAREATLGTGELFF. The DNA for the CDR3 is TGCAGTGCTAGAGAGGCCACCCTCGGGACCGGGGAGCTGTTTTTT.

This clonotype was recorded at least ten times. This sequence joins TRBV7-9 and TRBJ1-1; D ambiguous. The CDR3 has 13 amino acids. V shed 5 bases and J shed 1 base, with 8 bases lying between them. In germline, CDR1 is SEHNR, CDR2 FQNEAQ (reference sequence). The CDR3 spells CASSDLPNTEAFF. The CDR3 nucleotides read TGTGCCAGCAGCGACCTGCCGAACACTGAAGCTTTCTTT.

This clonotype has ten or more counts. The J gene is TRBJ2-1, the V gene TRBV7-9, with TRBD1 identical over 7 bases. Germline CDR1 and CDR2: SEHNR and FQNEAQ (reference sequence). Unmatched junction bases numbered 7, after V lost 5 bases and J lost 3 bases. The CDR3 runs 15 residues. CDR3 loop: CASSGSGTDYNEQFF. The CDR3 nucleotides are TGTGCCAGCAGCGGATCCGGGACAGACTACAATGAGCAGTTCTTC.

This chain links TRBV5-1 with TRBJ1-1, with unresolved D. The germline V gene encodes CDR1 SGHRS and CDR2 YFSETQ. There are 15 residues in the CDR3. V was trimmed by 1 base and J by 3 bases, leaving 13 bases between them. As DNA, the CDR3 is TGCGCCAGCAGCTTGTACGGGCCTCGGGACACTGAAGCTTTCTTT. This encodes CASSLYGPRDTEAFF. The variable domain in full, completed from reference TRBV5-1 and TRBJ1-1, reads KAGVTQTPRYLIKTRGQQVTLSCSPISGHRSVSWYQQTPGQGLQFLFEYFSETQRNKGNFPGRFSGRQFSNSRSEMNVSTLELGDSALYLCASSLYGPRDTEAFFGQGTRLTVV.

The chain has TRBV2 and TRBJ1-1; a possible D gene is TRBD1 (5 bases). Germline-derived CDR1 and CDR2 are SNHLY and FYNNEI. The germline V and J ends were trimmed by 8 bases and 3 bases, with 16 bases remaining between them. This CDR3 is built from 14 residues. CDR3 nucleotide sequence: TGTGCCAGCCGAGGCGACAGAGCTTACACTGAAGCTTTCTTT. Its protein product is CASRGDRAYTEAFF.

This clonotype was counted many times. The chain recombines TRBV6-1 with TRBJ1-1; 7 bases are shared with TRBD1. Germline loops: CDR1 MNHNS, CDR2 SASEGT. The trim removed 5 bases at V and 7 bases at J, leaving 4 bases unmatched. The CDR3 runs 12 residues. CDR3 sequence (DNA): TGTGCCAGCAGTCCGACAGGGTTTGAAGCTTTCTTT. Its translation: CASSPTGFEAFF.

The CDR3 DNA follows: TGTGCCAGCTCACCACCTAACGGGAGGGAATACAATGAGCAGTTCTTC. Amino acid sequence: CASSPPNGREYNEQFF. This chain joins TRBV18 and TRBJ2-1, with 8 bases identical to TRBD2. Germline assignment: CDR1 KGHSH and CDR2 LQKENI. This CDR3 contains 16 residues. V trimming: 0 bases; J trimming: 4 bases; junction bases outside the gene matches: 5. Combining the CDR3 with reference TRBV18 and TRBJ2-1 gives the whole variable domain NAGVMQNPRHLVRRRGQEARLRCSPMKGHSHVYWYRQLPEEGLKFMVYLQKENIIDESGMPKERFSAEFPKEGPSILRIQQVVRGDSAAYFCASSPPNGREYNEQFFGPGTRLTVL.

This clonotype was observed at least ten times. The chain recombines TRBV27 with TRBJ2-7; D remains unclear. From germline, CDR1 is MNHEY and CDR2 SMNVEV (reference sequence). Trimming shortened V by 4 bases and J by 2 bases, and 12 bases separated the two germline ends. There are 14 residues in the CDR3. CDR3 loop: CASSSRLGPYEQYF. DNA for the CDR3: TGTGCCAGCAGTTCCCGACTTGGACCCTACGAGCAGTACTTC.

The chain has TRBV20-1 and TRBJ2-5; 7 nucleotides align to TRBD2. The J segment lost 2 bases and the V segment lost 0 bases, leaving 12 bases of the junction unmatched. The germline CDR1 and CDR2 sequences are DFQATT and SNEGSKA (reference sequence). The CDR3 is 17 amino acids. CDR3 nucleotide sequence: TGCAGTGCTAGAGACCTTGGTCGGCTAGCGGTGCAAGAGACCCAGTACTTC. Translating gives CSARDLGRLAVQETQYF.

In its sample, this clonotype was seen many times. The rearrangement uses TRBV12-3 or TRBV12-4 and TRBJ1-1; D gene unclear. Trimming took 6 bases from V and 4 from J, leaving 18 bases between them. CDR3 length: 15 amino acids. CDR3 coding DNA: TGTGCCAGCAGCTTGGCTGTTGGGAGAGGCACTGAAGCTTTCTTT. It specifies CASSLAVGRGTEAFF.

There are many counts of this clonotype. CDR3 nucleotides: TGCGCCAGCAGCCCCGAAGCGCTTTCCTACGAGCAGTACTTC. Protein product: CASSPEALSYEQYF. V usage is TRBV5-1 and J usage is TRBJ2-7; D uncertain. The CDR3 is made up of 14 amino acids. The germline V gene encodes CDR1 SGHRS and CDR2 YFSETQ. Between the trimmed V and J ends, which lost 4 bases and 1 base, there was a span of 12 bases.

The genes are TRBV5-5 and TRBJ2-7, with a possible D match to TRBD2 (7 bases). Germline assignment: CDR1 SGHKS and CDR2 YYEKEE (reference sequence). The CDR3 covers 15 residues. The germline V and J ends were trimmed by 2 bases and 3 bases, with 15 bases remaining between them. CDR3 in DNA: TGTGCCAGCAGCTTAGGGGGGGCGTCGCACTACGAGCAGTACTTC. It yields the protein CASSLGGASHYEQYF.

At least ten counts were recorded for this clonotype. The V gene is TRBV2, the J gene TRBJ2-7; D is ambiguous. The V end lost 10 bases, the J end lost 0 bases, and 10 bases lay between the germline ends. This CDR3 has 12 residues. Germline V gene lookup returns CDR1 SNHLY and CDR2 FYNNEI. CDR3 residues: CATRVTSYEQYF. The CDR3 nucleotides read TGTGCCACCCGGGTCACCTCCTACGAGCAGTACTTC.

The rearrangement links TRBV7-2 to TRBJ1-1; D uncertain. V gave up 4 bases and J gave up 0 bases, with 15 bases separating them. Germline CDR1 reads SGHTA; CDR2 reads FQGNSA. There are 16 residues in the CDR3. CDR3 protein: CASSYAPPQVNTEAFF. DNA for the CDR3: TGTGCCAGCAGCTACGCTCCTCCCCAGGTGAACACTGAAGCTTTCTTT.

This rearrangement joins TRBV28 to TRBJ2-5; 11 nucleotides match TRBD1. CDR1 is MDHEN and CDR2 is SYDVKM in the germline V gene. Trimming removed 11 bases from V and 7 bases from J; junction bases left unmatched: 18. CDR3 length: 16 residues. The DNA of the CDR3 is TGTGCCCTGGCCCGGACAGGGGGCTCATCAACGGGGACCCAGTACTTC. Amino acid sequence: CALARTGGSSTGTQYF.

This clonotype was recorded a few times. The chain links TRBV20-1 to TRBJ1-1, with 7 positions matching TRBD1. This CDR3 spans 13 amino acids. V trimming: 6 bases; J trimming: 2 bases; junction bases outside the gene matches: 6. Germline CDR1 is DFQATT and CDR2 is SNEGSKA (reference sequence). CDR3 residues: CSAQGVFNTEAFF. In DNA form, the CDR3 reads TGCAGTGCCCAGGGGGTTTTTAACACTGAAGCTTTCTTT.

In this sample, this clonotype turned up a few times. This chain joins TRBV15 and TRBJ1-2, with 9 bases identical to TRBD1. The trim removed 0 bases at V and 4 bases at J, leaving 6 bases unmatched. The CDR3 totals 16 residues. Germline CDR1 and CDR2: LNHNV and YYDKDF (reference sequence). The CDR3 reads CATSRDLGTGSYGYTF. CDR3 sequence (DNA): TGTGCCACCAGCAGAGATCTGGGGACAGGGAGCTATGGCTACACCTTC.

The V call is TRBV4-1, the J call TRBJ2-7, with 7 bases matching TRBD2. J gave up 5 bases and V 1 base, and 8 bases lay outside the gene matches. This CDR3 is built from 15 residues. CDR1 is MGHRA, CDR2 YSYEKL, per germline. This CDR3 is CASSQVPGTTDEQYF. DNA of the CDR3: TGCGCCAGCAGCCAAGTACCCGGGACTACGGACGAGCAGTACTTC.

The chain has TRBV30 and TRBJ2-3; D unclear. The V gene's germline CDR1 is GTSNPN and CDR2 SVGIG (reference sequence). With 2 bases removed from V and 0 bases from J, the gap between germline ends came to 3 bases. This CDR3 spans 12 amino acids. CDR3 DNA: TGTGCCTGGAGTTTTAGCACAGATACGCAGTATTTT. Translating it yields CAWSFSTDTQYF.

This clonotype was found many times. In nucleotides, the CDR3 is TGTGCCAGCAGTACCCTACAGGGAGGCACTGAAGCTTTCTTT. Amino acids: CASSTLQGGTEAFF. The chain joins TRBV28 to TRBJ1-1, with D tentatively TRBD1 (6 bases). This CDR3 contains 14 residues. CDR1 is MDHEN and CDR2 is SYDVKM in the germline V gene. V lost 5 bases, J lost 4 bases, and 14 bases lay in between.

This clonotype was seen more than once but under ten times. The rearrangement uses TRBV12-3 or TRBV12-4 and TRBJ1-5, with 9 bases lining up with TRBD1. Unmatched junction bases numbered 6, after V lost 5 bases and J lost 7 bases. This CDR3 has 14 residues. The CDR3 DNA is TGTGCCAGCAGTCCACAGGGGGCATGGCAGCCCCAGCATTTT. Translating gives CASSPQGAWQPQHF.

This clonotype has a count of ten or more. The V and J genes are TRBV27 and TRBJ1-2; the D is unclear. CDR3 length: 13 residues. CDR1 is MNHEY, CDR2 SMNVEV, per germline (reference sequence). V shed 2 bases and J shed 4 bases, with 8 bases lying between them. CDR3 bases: TGTGCCAGCAGTTTAAGGGAGGCCTATGGCTACACCTTC. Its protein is CASSLREAYGYTF.

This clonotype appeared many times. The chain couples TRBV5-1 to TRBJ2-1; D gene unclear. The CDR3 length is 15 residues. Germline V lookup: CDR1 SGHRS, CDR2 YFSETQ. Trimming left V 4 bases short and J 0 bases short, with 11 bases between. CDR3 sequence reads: CASSPWSSSYNEQFF. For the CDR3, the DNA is TGCGCCAGCAGCCCATGGTCTAGCTCCTACAATGAGCAGTTCTTC.

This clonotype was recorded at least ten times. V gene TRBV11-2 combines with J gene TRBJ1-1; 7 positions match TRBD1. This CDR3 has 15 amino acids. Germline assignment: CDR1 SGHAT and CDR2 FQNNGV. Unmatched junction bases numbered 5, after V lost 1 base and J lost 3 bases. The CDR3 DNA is TGTGCCAGCAGCTTAGCGAGGGGGCGGTACACTGAAGCTTTCTTT. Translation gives CASSLARGRYTEAFF.